This T cell receptor beta chain was documented in a study of PD-L1 blockade in urothelial cancer. Study-wide background: Blood analyses occurred 3 weeks (second dose) and 6 weeks post treatment start. Whole-study findings and limits: Expansion of tumor-associated blood clones at 3 weeks was greater in durable-benefit patients.

Sample time point: peripheral blood 6 weeks after treatment start. Points on this clone: Antigen specificity is unknown.

CDR1 is SGHRS, CDR2 YFSETQ, per germline. The CDR3 contains 15 residues. V was shortened by 0 bases and J by 2 bases, with 10 bases between the two germline ends. Each PCR received spiked synthetic TCR analog templates. Clones were sequenced by immunoSEQ multiplex PCR, and TCRdb holds only the in-frame ones, with some missing. The table lists 75,000 to 95,000 clones, approximately 90% of them singletons. The V and J genes are TRBV5-1 and TRBJ2-3; the D is unclear. This TCR derives from an elderly woman with urothelial cancer. This material consisted of PBMCs, taken around atezolizumab (anti-PD-L1) treatment. As DNA, the CDR3 is TGCGCCAGCAGCTTGGCCGGTAAACCCACAGATACGCAGTATTTT. Translated, it gives CASSLAGKPTDTQYF.